This T cell receptor (beta chain) appears in the sequencing data of a study of OX40 agonist ivuxolimab in advanced cancers. Sequencing was performed with immunoSEQ multiplex PCR; in TCRdb, only in-frame clones are kept and a portion is missing. The profile shows 50,000 to 55,000 clones, 75% to 85% of them singletons. Germline-derived CDR1 and CDR2 are SGHNT and YYREEE (reference sequence). This CDR3 spans 16 amino acids. V lost 1 base to trimming and J lost 6 bases; unmatched junction nucleotides: 6. This chain connects TRBV5-4 to TRBJ1-4; 10 nucleotides align to TRBD1. This receptor was taken from an adult with an advanced solid tumor such as melanoma, head and neck, liver or kidney cancer. Sequenced here: CD4+ or CD8+ T cells sorted from blood, sampled in a trial of the OX40 agonist ivuxolimab. This CDR3 is CASSLPPGQGDEKLFF. For the CDR3, the DNA is TGTGCCAGCAGCTTGCCCCCCGGACAGGGGGATGAAAAACTGTTTTTT.